This T cell receptor beta chain was observed in a study of blood T cell repertoires in COVID-19. Sequenced by immunoSEQ multiplex PCR; TCRdb stores in-frame clones only, minus some. Of roughly 200,000 clones in the sample, more than 70% were seen once. With V trimmed by 7 bases and J by 2 bases, 11 bases remained unmatched. The CDR3 has 16 amino acids. Germline assignment: CDR1 MNHEY and CDR2 SMNVEV (reference sequence). V is TRBV27 and J is TRBJ2-3; TRBD2 matches at 8 bases. This sequence originates from a woman aged 25 to 39 who had recovered from COVID-19. The sample consisted of PBMCs or T cells enriched from blood (not recorded which). CDR3: CASKLGEAGVTDTQYF. In DNA form, the CDR3 reads TGTGCCAGCAAATTGGGGGAAGCGGGAGTCACAGATACGCAGTATTTT.